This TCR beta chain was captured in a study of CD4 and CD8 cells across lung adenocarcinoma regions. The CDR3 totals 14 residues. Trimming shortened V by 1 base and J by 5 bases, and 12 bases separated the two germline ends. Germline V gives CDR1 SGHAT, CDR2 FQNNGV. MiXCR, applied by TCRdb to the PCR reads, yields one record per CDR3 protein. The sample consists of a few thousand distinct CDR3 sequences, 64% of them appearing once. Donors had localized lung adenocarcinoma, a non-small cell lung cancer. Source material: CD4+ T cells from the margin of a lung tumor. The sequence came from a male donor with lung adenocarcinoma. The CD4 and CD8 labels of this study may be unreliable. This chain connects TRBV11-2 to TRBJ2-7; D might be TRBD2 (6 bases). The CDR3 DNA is TGTGCCAGCAGCTTAGGGGGCCTAGCGAACGAGCAGTACTTC. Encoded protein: CASSLGGLANEQYF.